Below, 14 T cell receptor beta chains from the same sample are listed, as sequenced in a study of OX40 agonist ivuxolimab in advanced cancers. The library came from the immunoSEQ multiplex PCR assay. TCRdb limited this immuneACCESS table to in-frame rearrangements with V and J called. A share of clones is missing; checked studies link under half to unresolved V genes, and the rest is unexplained. The sample table holds about 64,000 clones, of which roughly 80% were seen once. Approximately 5.2% of the sample comes from the top ten. The sample consisted of CD4+ or CD8+ T cells sorted from blood, taken in a trial of the OX40 agonist ivuxolimab. These TCRs come from an adult with an advanced solid tumor such as melanoma, head and neck, liver or kidney cancer.

This chain joins TRBV27 and TRBJ1-2; D possibly corresponds to TRBD1 (5 bases). The CDR3 has 13 amino acids. Germline-derived CDR1 and CDR2 are MNHEY and SMNVEV (reference sequence). Trimming stripped 8 bases from V and 4 bases from J, with 14 bases between. For the CDR3, the DNA is TGTGCCAGCGGTGGGGGGGTGGTCTATGGCTACACCTTC. It specifies CASGGGVVYGYTF.

The CDR3 sequence: CASSLGRGPDQPQHF. As DNA, the CDR3 is TGTGCCAGCAGCTTGGGCAGGGGGCCGGATCAGCCCCAGCATTTT. The chain employs TRBV5-5 and TRBJ1-5; 8 positions match TRBD1. The CDR3 consists of 15 residues. Germline values: CDR1 SGHKS, CDR2 YYEKEE (reference sequence). V gave up 0 bases and J gave up 5 bases; unmatched junction bases: 4.

This clone was picked up one time. The chain links TRBV10-1 to TRBJ2-1; possibly TRBD1 or TRBD2 for D (6 bases each). Trimming left V 11 bases short and J 8 bases short, with 16 bases between. There are 12 residues in the CDR3. Per the germline V gene, CDR1 is WNHNN and CDR2 is SYGVQD (reference sequence). The CDR3 DNA reads TGCGCCCCCGGGGGCGCGCGGGATGAGCAGTTCTTC. It yields the protein CAPGGARDEQFF.

The rearrangement links TRBV2 to TRBJ1-1; 7 bases match TRBD1. Losses at the gene ends were 6 bases for V and 4 bases for J; bases not matched to a gene: 14. Per germline, CDR1 SNHLY and CDR2 FYNNEI. The CDR3 has 16 amino acids. CDR3 amino acids: CASSQSGRQGPTEAFF. CDR3 coding DNA: TGTGCCAGCAGCCAATCCGGGCGACAGGGTCCCACTGAAGCTTTCTTT.

This clone appeared once. This sequence joins TRBV5-1 and TRBJ2-1; D is possibly TRBD1 or TRBD2 (5 bases each). The V gene lost 0 bases and the J gene lost 8 bases, with 9 bases spanning the gap. The CDR3 spans 13 residues. Germline V CDR1 and CDR2: SGHRS, YFSETQ. The CDR3 DNA is TGCGCCAGCAGCTTGGTGGGGGATCATGAGCAGTTCTTC. It encodes CASSLVGDHEQFF.

The chain combines TRBV6-6 with TRBJ2-1; D is perhaps TRBD1 (6 bases). The germline V gene has CDR1 MNHNY and CDR2 SVGAGI (reference sequence). Deletions cut 6 bases from V and 0 bases from J, with 9 bases between. CDR3 size: 14 residues. The CDR3 coding sequence is TGTGCCAGCAGGGACAGCATCTCCTACAATGAGCAGTTCTTC. It specifies CASRDSISYNEQFF.

The chain recombines TRBV11-3 with TRBJ1-5; TRBD1 matches 8 bases. Germline CDR1 SGHNT, CDR2 YENEEA. V lost 4 bases and J lost 2; bases outside the gene matches: 4. The CDR3 is made up of 15 amino acids. CDR3 region: CASSSTGAGNQPQHF. The CDR3, as DNA: TGTGCCAGCAGCTCGACAGGGGCTGGCAATCAGCCCCAGCATTTT.

This clone was seen a handful of times. The rearrangement joins TRBV7-2 to TRBJ1-5; D gene uncertain. V dropped 0 bases and J dropped 7 bases, with 13 bases sitting between them. The CDR3 runs 15 residues. Per the germline V gene, CDR1 is SGHTA and CDR2 is FQGNSA. The CDR3 reads CASSLALGSTQPQHF. DNA of the CDR3: TGTGCCAGCAGCTTAGCGTTGGGCAGTACCCAGCCCCAGCATTTT.

This chain joins TRBV18 and TRBJ1-1; no definite D call. Trimming stripped 5 bases from V and 2 bases from J, with 9 bases between. This CDR3 comprises 13 residues. The germline CDR1 and CDR2 sequences are KGHSH and LQKENI. Here the CDR3 DNA reads TGTGCCAGCTCAGTGGGCCTCAACACTGAAGCTTTCTTT. Translated, it gives CASSVGLNTEAFF.

The chain recombines TRBV11-2 with TRBJ2-7, with D possibly TRBD1 on 5 matching bases. Germline V lookup: CDR1 SGHAT, CDR2 FQNNGV. This CDR3 has 14 amino acids. V gave up 5 bases and J gave up 3 bases, with 14 bases separating them. In nucleotides, the CDR3 is TGTGCCAGCAGCACGCTCGACAGATACTACGAGCAGTACTTC. Its translation is CASSTLDRYYEQYF.

This clone is a singleton in its sample. CDR3 amino acids: CASSPGTGEETQYF. In DNA, the CDR3 is TGTGCCAGCTCACCGGGGACAGGGGAAGAGACCCAGTACTTC. This rearrangement joins TRBV18 to TRBJ2-5, with 10 bases lining up with TRBD1. Germline CDR1 is KGHSH and CDR2 is LQKENI. The V and J ends lost 3 bases and 3 bases, in that order; junction bases with no gene match: 1. This CDR3 spans 14 amino acids.

This clone occurred once. The J gene is TRBJ2-7, the V gene TRBV19; 11 nucleotides align to TRBD2. J lost 4 bases, V lost 3 bases, and 2 bases had no gene match. Germline V lookup: CDR1 LNHDA, CDR2 SQIVND (reference sequence). This CDR3 region has 14 residues. CDR3 in amino acids: CASSMTSGTYEQYF. The CDR3 DNA sequence: TGTGCCAGTAGTATGACTAGCGGGACATACGAGCAGTACTTC.

The CDR3 here is CASSRNSGNTIYF. The CDR3 coding sequence is TGTGCCAGCAGCCGAAACTCTGGAAACACCATATATTTT. The chain uses TRBV5-4 and TRBJ1-3; no firm D call. The V and J ends lost 4 bases and 0 bases respectively, with 5 bases between them. The CDR3 is 13 residues long. Germline CDR1 and CDR2: SGHNT and YYREEE (reference sequence).

The V gene is TRBV5-1, the J gene TRBJ1-6, with D tentatively TRBD1 (5 bases). Per germline, CDR1 SGHRS and CDR2 YFSETQ. The V end lost 7 bases, the J end lost 7 bases, and 12 bases lay between the germline ends. The CDR3 is 13 residues long. CDR3 residues: CASSTGGNSPLHF. In nucleotides, the CDR3 is TGCGCCAGCTCAACCGGGGGGAATTCACCCCTCCACTTT.